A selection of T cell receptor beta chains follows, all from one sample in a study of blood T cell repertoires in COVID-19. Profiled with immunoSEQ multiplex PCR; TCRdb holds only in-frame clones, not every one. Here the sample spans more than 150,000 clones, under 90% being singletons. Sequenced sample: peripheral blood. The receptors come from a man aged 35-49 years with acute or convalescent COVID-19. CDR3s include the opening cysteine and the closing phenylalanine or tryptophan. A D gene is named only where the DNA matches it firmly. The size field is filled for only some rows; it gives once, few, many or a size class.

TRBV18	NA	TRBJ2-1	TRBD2	TGTGCCAGCTCCCTCACTAGCGGGGGGATCGATGAGCAGTTCTTC	CASSLTSGGIDEQFF
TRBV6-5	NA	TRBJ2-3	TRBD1	TGTGCCAGCAGCTACTCACAGGGGTCAGATACGCAGTATTTT	CASSYSQGSDTQYF
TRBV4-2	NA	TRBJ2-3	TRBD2	TGTGCCAGCAGCCAAGAGTCACCCAGCCGCTCAGCGGGGGGGACAGATACGCAGTATTTT	CASSQESPSRSAGGTDTQYF
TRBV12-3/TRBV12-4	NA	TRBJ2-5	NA	TGTGCCAGCAGTCCCTTCCAAGAGACCCAGTACTTC	CASSPFQETQYF
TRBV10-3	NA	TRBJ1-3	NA	TGTGCCATCGGTGGCCAGAACTCTGGAAACACCATATATTTT	CAIGGQNSGNTIYF
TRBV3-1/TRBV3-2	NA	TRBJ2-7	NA	TGTGCCAGCAGCCAAGCGGACTTATCCTACGAGCAGTACTTC	CASSQADLSYEQYF
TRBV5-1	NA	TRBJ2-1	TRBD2	TGCGCCAGCAGCGGGCGGGGGGGCCCCGTCCTCTACAATGAGCAGTTCTTC	CASSGRGGPVLYNEQFF
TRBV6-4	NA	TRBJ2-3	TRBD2	TGTGCCAGCAGCCGGGGGGGCGTCGGAGATACGCAGTATTTT	CASSRGGVGDTQYF
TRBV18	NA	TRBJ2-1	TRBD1	TGTGCCAGCTCACCCGTAGACAGGGGTCTCAATGAGCAGTTCTTC	CASSPVDRGLNEQFF
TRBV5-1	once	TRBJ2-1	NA	TGCGCCAGCAGCTTAAGGACACCGCACCAGGACAATGAGCAGTTCTTC	CASSLRTPHQDNEQFF
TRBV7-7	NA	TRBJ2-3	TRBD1	TGTGCTAGCAGCCCTCCAGACAGGGCAGATACGCAGTATTTT	CASSPPDRADTQYF
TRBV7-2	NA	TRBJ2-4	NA	TGTGCCAGCAGCTTAGAGTCAGTAGCCAAAAACATTCAGTACTTC	CASSLESVAKNIQYF
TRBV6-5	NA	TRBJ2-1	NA	TGTGCCAGCAGTTACTCGGGCGGGGGCAACAATGAGCAGTTCTTC	CASSYSGGGNNEQFF
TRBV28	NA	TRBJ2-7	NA	TGTGCCAGCAGTTTCGGGCAGGGCTACGAGCAGTACTTC	CASSFGQGYEQYF
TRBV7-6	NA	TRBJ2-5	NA	TGTGCCAGCAGCTATCAGCAAGAGACCCAGTACTTC	CASSYQQETQYF
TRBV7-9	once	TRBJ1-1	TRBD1	TGTGCCAGCGGGACGACAGGGAGGAACACTGAAGCTTTCTTT	CASGTTGRNTEAFF
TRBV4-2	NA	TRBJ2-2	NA	TGTGCCAGCACCCCTCTAAGTGGCAGCGACACCGGGGAGCTGTTTTTT	CASTPLSGSDTGELFF
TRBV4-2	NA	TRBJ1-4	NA	TGTGCCAGCAGCCAAGGGGGCGGGACTGGGGAAAAACTGTTTTTT	CASSQGGGTGEKLFF
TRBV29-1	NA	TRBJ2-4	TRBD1	TGCAGCGTCTTGACAGGGGCAGCCAAAAACATTCAGTACTTC	CSVLTGAAKNIQYF
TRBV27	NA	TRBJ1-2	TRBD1	TGTGCCAGCAGTTCTGGACAGGGGGCGAACTATGGCTACACCTTC	CASSSGQGANYGYTF
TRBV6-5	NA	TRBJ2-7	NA	TGTGCCAGCAGTCGGACGGGGAATACCTACGAGCAGTACTTC	CASSRTGNTYEQYF
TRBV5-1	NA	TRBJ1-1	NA	TGCGCCAGCAGCTGGGGGACTGGGAACACTGAAGCTTTCTTT	CASSWGTGNTEAFF
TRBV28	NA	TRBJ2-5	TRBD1	TGTGCCAGCAGTTTAATCACAGGGGGCTCGGAGACCCAGTACTTC	CASSLITGGSETQYF
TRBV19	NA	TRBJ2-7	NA	TGTGCCAGTAGTATTCCGGGCTACGAGCAGTACTTC	CASSIPGYEQYF
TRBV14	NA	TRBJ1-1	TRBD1	TGTGCCAGCAGCGCCGACAGGGTTAACACTGAAGCTTTCTTT	CASSADRVNTEAFF
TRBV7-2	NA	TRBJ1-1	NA	TGTGCCAGCAGCTTAGGAATAGGCAGACTAGTTGGCACTGAAGCTTTCTTT	CASSLGIGRLVGTEAFF
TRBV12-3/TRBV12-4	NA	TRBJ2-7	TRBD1	TGTGCCAGCAGCCGACAGGGGGCGAGTCAGCAGTACTTC	CASSRQGASQQYF
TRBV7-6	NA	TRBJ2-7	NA	TGTGCCAGCAGCTTAACGCCCATGGAGGAGATCTCCTACGAGCAGTACTTC	CASSLTPMEEISYEQYF
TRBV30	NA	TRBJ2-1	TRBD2	TGTGCCTGGAGTTTTGCGGGGGGCTACAATGAGCAGTTCTTC	CAWSFAGGYNEQFF
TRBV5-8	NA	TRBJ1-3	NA	TGTGCCAGCAGCTTGGGGCCGACAGGAACTATCTCTGGAAACACCATATATTTT	CASSLGPTGTISGNTIYF
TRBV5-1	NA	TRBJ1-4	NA	TGCGCCAGCAGCGCCCGGGACTCTAATGAAAAACTGTTTTTT	CASSARDSNEKLFF
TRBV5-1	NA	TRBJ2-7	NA	TGCGCCAGCAGCTTAACAGGGCCCTACGAGCAGTACTTC	CASSLTGPYEQYF
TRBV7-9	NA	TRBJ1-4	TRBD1	TGTGCCAGCAGCGTTGGACAGGGTGAAAAACTGTTTTTT	CASSVGQGEKLFF
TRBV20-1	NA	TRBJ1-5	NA	TGCAGTGCTAGTGCAGGGGCGCCGAGCAATCAGCCCCAGCATTTT	CSASAGAPSNQPQHF
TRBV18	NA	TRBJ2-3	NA	TGTGCCAGCTCTCTCCGAGGTACAGATACGCAGTATTTT	CASSLRGTDTQYF
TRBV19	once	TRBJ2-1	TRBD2	TGTGCCAGTAGTATCAGCGGGGGGGCCATTGAGCAGTTCTTC	CASSISGGAIEQFF
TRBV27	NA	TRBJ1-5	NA	TGTGCCAGCAGTTCCTTGACGCGTTGGGGCGATAGCAATCAGCCCCAGCATTTT	CASSSLTRWGDSNQPQHF
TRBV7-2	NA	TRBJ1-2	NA	TGTGCCAGCAGCCTTGACAGGCTCTATGGCTACACCTTC	CASSLDRLYGYTF
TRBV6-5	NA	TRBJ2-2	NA	TGTGCCACCTCCTACACCAGGTTGAACACCGGGGAGCTGTTTTTT	CATSYTRLNTGELFF